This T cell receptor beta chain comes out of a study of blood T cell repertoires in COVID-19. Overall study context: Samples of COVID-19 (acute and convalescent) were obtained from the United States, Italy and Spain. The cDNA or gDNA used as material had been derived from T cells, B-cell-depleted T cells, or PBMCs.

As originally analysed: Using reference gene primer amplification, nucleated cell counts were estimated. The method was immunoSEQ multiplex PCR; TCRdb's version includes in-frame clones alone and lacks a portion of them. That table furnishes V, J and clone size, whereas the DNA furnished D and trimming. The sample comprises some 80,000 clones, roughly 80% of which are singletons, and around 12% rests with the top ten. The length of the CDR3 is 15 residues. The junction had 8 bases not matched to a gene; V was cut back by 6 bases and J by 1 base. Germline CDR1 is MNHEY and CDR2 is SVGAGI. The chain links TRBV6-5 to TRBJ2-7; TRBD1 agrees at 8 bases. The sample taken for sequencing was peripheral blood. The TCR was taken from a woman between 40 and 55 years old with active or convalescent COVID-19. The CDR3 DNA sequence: TGTGCCAGCAGCCCACAGGGGGGAAGGTCCTACGAGCAGTACTTC. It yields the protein CASSPQGGRSYEQYF.